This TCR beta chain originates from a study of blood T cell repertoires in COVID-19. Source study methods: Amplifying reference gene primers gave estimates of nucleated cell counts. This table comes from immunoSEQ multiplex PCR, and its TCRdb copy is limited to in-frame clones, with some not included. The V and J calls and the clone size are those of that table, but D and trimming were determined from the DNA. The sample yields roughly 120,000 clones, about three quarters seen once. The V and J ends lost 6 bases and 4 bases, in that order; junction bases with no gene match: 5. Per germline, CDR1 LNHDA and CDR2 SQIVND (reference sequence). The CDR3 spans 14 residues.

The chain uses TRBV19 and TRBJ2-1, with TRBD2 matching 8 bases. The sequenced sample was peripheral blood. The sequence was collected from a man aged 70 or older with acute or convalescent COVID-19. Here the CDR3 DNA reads TGTGCCAGTAGAGTGCGGGGGGAATACAATGAGCAGTTCTTC. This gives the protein CASRVRGEYNEQFF.